These 22 T cell receptor beta chains were sequenced from one sample in a study of monozygotic twins with inflammatory bowel disease. TCRdb re-called the 5' RACE reads, yielding one record per CDR3 amino acid sequence without DNA. This sample's table has 350,000 to 500,000 distinct CDR3 sequences. Source material: blood. The receptors shown here come from a human donor with ulcerative colitis or Crohn's disease, or a healthy co-twin of an affected twin (not recorded which).

The genes are TRBV4-2 and TRBJ2-7; checking the TCRdb D call of TRBD2 is not possible without DNA. Germline lookup yields CDR1 LGHNA and CDR2 YNFKEQ. CDR3 length equals 16 residues. The CDR3 reads CASSQDGSGISYEQYF.

The CDR3 reads CASSAGQGGVTDTQYF. The V and J genes are TRBV27 and TRBJ2-3; TCRdb selects TRBD1, and the lack of DNA leaves this call unchecked. The CDR3 extends over 16 amino acids. Germline assignment: CDR1 MNHEY and CDR2 SMNVEV (reference sequence).

The rearrangement links TRBV6-2 or TRBV6-3 to TRBJ2-6; TCRdb's D gene call, TRBD2, goes unchecked for lack of DNA. CDR3 size: 18 residues. CDR1 and CDR2 (germline): MNHEY, SVGEGT. The CDR3 protein is CASSYFPGPISGANVLTF.

The genes are TRBV5-6 and TRBJ2-3; TCRdb selects TRBD2, and the lack of DNA leaves this call unchecked. The CDR3 has 15 amino acids. CDR1 is SGHDT and CDR2 is YYEEEE in the germline V gene. The chain's CDR3 is CASSFPSWGRDTQYF.

This rearrangement joins TRBV19 to TRBJ1-4; the TCRdb call, TRBD1, lacks DNA for checking. Germline CDR1 LNHDA, CDR2 SQIVND (reference sequence). CDR3 size: 13 residues. The CDR3 reads CRITGRRTEKLFF.

This sequence joins TRBV6-2 or TRBV6-3 and TRBJ2-1; TCRdb proposes TRBD1, but this gene call is untestable without DNA. The CDR3 is 15 residues long. Germline CDR1 reads MNHEY; CDR2 reads SVGEGT. The CDR3 here is CASSSGAATYNEQFF.

V usage is TRBV5-6 and J usage is TRBJ2-1; TCRdb picks TRBD1, but there is no DNA to check that call. This CDR3 is 17 amino acids long. The V gene's germline CDR1 is SGHDT and CDR2 YYEEEE. The CDR3 here is CASSLDLLQGVRNEQFF.

The rearrangement uses TRBV12-3 or TRBV12-4 and TRBJ1-1. This CDR3 has 13 residues. The CDR3 sequence: CASSFRKNTEAFF.

The CDR3 region is CASSQTQGWPQHF. This chain uses TRBV3-1 with TRBJ1-5; with no DNA, the TCRdb D assignment of TRBD1 cannot be verified. Per the germline V gene, CDR1 is LGHDT and CDR2 is YNNKEL (reference sequence). This CDR3 spans 13 amino acids.

This rearrangement joins TRBV29-1 to TRBJ2-1; TCRdb reports TRBD1, a call that lacks DNA to check it against. The CDR3 is 12 residues long. Germline V gene lookup returns CDR1 SQVTM and CDR2 ANQGSEA. CDR3 protein: CSVEGQANEQFF.

This chain joins TRBV5-1 and TRBJ1-2; the TCRdb D gene call, TRBD1, has no DNA to confirm it. Germline CDR1 is SGHRS and CDR2 is YFSETQ. The CDR3 contains 13 residues. CDR3 in amino acids: CASSSTGTYGYTF.

The chain joins TRBV20-1 to TRBJ2-3; TCRdb selects TRBD2, and the lack of DNA leaves this call unchecked. This CDR3 spans 15 amino acids. Germline CDR1 reads DFQATT; CDR2 reads SNEGSKA (reference sequence). CDR3 protein: CSAPGLRQRGDTQYF.

This chain connects TRBV5-5 to TRBJ1-5; the TRBD1 assignment by TCRdb is unverifiable without DNA. The germline CDR1 and CDR2 sequences are SGHKS and YYEKEE (reference sequence). This CDR3 has 16 amino acids. The CDR3 protein is CASSLAGQGAGQPQHF.

V is TRBV7-2 and J is TRBJ2-7; TCRdb calls TRBD1, which cannot be checked without DNA. The CDR3 runs to 15 residues. Germline V gene sequence: CDR1 SGHTA, CDR2 FQGNSA. CDR3 sequence: CASSPGGGRAYEQYF.

The chain carries TRBV6-5 and TRBJ1-2; TCRdb lists TRBD1, though no DNA is available to test this call. The germline gives CDR1 MNHEY, CDR2 SVGAGI. This CDR3 region has 18 residues. CDR3 protein: CASSYSRAGGMSRVGYTF.

The chain joins TRBV27 to TRBJ2-1; as DNA is missing, the TRBD1 call by TCRdb cannot be tested. The CDR3 is made up of 14 amino acids. The V gene's germline CDR1 is MNHEY and CDR2 SMNVEV (reference sequence). CDR3 sequence reads: CASSQEGAYNEQFF.

The chain has TRBV4-2 and TRBJ2-1; TCRdb's D call of TRBD2 is untestable without DNA. Germline-derived CDR1 and CDR2 are LGHNA and YNFKEQ. The CDR3 runs 15 residues. The CDR3 sequence is CASSQEGGPVGEQFF.

J is TRBJ2-1 and V is TRBV4-3; the TCRdb D gene call, TRBD2, has no DNA to confirm it. The CDR3 has 17 residues. The germline CDR1 and CDR2 sequences are LGHNA and YSLEER. CDR3: CASSQDPSGLSYNEQFF.

J is TRBJ2-1 and V is TRBV14; TCRdb calls TRBD1, which cannot be checked without DNA. The CDR3 has 13 residues. Germline CDR1 reads SGHDN; CDR2 reads FVKESK. CDR3 amino acids: CASSQQGGSEQFF.

This chain links TRBV20-1 with TRBJ2-7. The CDR3 has 11 amino acids. Per germline, CDR1 DFQATT and CDR2 SNEGSKA (reference sequence). The CDR3 protein is CSARHRYEQYF.

J is TRBJ2-1 and V is TRBV7-3; TCRdb calls TRBD1, which cannot be checked without DNA. In germline, CDR1 is SGHTA, CDR2 FQGTGA. The CDR3 contains 17 residues. CDR3 region: CASSSFVGTGGHNEQFF.

This rearrangement joins TRBV20-1 to TRBJ2-6; the TCRdb D gene call, TRBD2, has no DNA to confirm it. From germline, CDR1 is DFQATT and CDR2 SNEGSKA (reference sequence). The CDR3 runs 14 residues. The CDR3 sequence: CSAYEVPGANVLTF.